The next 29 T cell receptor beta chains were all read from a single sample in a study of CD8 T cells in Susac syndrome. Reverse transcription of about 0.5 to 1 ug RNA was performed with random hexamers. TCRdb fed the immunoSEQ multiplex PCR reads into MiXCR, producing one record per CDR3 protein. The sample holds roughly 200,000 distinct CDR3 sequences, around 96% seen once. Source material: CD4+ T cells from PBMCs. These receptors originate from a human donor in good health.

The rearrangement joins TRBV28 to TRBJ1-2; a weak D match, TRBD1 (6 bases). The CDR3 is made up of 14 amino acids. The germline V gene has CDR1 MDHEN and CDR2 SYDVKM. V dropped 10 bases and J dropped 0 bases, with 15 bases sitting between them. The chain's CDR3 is CATLGAGANYGYTF. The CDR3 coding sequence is TGTGCCACCCTGGGGGCAGGAGCTAACTATGGCTACACCTTC.

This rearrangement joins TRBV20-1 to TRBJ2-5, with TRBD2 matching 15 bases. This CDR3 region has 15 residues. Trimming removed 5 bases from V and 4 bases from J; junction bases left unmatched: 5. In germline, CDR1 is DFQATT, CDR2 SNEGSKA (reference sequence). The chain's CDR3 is CSAGGLAGGRETQYF. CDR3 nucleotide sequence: TGCAGTGCTGGAGGACTAGCGGGAGGGAGAGAGACCCAGTACTTC.

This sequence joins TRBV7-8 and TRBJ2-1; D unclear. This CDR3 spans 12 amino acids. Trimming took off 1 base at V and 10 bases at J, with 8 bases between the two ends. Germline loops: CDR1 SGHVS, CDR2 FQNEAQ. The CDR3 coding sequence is TGTGCCAGCAGCTTAGGTTCGGCGGAGCAGTTCTTC. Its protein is CASSLGSAEQFF.

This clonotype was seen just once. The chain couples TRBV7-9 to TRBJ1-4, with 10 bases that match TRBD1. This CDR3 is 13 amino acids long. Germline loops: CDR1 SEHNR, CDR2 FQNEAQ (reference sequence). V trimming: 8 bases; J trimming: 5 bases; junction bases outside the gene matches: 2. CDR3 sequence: CASGQGGNEKLFF. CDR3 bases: TGTGCCAGCGGACAGGGGGGGAATGAAAAACTGTTTTTT.

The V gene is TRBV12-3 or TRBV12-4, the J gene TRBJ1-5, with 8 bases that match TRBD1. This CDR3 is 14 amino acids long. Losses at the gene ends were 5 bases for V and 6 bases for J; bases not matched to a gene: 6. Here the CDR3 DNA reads TGTGCCAGCAGTAACCACAGGGGGATTCAGCCCCAGCATTTT. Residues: CASSNHRGIQPQHF.

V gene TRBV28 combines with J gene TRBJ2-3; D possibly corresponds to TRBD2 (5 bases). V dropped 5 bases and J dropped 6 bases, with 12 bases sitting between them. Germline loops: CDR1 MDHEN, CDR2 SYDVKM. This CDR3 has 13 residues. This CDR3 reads CASSLSARDTQYF. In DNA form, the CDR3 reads TGTGCCAGCAGTCTTAGCGCGAGGGATACGCAGTATTTT.

As DNA, the CDR3 is TGTGCTAGTTCGGGTCTCCCAGGGAAAGCTTTCTTT. Translation: CASSGLPGKAFF. This rearrangement joins TRBV12-5 to TRBJ1-1; D is possibly TRBD1 (5 bases). Trimming pared 8 bases from V and 9 bases from J, leaving 16 bases between. This CDR3 is 12 amino acids long. Germline V CDR1 and CDR2: LGHNT, FRNRAP.

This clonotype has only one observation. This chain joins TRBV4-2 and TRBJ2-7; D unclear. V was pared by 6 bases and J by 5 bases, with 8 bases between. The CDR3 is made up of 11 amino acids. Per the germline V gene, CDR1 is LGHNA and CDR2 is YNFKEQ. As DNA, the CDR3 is TGTGCCAGCAGGGGGTTGAACGAGCAGTACTTC. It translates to CASRGLNEQYF.

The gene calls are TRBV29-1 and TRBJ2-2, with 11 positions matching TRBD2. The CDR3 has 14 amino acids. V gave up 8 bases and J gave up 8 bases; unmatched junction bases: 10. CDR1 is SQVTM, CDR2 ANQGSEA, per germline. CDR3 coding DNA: TGCAGCAGCCGACTAGCGGGAAGTCCGGGGGAGCTGTTTTTT. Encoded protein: CSSRLAGSPGELFF.

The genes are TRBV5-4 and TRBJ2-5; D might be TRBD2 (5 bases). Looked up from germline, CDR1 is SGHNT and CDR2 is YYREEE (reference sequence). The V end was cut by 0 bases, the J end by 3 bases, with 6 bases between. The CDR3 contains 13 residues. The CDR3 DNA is TGTGCCAGCAGCTTGGACGGGAAAGAGACCCAGTACTTC. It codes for CASSLDGKETQYF. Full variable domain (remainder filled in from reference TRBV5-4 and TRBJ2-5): ETGVTQSPTHLIKTRGQQVTLRCSSQSGHNTVSWYQQALGQGPQFIFQYYREEENGRGNFPPRFSGLQFPNYSSELNVNALELDDSALYLCASSLDGKETQYFGPGTRLLVL.

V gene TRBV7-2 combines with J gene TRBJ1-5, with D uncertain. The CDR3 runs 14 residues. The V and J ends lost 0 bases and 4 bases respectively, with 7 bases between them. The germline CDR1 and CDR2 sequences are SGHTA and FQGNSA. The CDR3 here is CASSLALGNQPQHF. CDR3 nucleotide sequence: TGTGCCAGCAGCTTAGCGTTGGGGAATCAGCCCCAGCATTTT.

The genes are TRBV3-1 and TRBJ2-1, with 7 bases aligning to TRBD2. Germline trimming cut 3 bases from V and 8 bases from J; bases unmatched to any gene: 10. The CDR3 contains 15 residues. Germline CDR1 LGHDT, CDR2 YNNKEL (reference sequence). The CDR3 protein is CASSHGRREFYEQFF. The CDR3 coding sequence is TGTGCCAGCAGCCACGGGCGGCGGGAGTTCTATGAGCAGTTCTTC.

CDR3 nucleotide sequence: TGTGCCAGTTCGGACAGAAGTTCGTCCTACGAGCAGTACTTC. Translated, it gives CASSDRSSSYEQYF. The chain couples TRBV12-3 or TRBV12-4 to TRBJ2-7, with D possibly being TRBD1 (6 bases). The CDR3 has 14 amino acids. Between the trimmed V and J ends, which lost 9 bases and 1 base, there was a span of 16 bases.

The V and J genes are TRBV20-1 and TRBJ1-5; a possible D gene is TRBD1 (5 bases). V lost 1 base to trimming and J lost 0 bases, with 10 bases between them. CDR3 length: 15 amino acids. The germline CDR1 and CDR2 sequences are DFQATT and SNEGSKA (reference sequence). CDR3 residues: CSARGKGTSNQPQHF. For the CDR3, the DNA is TGCAGTGCTAGAGGGAAGGGGACTAGCAATCAGCCCCAGCATTTT.

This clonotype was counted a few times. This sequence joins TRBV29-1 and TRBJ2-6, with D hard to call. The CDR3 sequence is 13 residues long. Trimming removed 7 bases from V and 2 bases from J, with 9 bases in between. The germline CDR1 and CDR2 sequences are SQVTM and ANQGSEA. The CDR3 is CSAGATGANVLTF. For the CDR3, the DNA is TGCAGCGCCGGAGCCACTGGGGCCAACGTCCTGACTTTC.

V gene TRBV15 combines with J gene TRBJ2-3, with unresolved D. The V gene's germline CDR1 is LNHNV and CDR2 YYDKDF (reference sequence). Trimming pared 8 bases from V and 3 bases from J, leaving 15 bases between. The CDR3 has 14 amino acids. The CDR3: CATSIRSRTDTQYF. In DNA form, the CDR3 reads TGTGCCACCTCTATCAGGAGTCGGACAGATACGCAGTATTTT.

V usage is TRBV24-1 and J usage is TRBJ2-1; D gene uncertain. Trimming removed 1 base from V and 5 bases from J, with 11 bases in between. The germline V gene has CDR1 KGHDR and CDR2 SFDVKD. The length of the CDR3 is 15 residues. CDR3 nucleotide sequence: TGTGCCACCAGTGATTTAAGCCGAGACAACAATGAGCAGTTCTTC. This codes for CATSDLSRDNNEQFF.

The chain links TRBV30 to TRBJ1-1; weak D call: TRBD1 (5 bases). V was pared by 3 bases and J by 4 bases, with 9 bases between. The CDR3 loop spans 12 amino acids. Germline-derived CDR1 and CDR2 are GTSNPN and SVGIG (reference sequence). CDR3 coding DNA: TGTGCCTGGAGCCAGGGCGGCACTGAAGCTTTCTTT. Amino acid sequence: CAWSQGGTEAFF.

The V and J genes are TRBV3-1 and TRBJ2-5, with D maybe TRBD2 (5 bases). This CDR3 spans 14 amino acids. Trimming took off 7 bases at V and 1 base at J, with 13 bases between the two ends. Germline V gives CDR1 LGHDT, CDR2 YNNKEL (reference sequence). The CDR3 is CASTLRGPQETQYF. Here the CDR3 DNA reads TGTGCCAGCACCCTTCGAGGGCCCCAAGAGACCCAGTACTTC.

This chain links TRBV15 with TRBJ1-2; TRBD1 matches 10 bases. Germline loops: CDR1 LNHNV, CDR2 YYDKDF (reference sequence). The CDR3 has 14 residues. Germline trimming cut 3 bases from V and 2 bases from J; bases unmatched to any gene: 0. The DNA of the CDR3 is TGTGCCACCAGCAGGGGACAGGGGAACTATGGCTACACCTTC. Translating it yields CATSRGQGNYGYTF.

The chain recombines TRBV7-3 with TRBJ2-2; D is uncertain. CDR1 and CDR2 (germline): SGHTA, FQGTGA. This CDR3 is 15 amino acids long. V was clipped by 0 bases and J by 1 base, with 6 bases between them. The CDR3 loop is CASSLTLGNTGELFF. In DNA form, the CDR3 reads TGTGCCAGCAGCTTAACCCTCGGGAACACCGGGGAGCTGTTTTTT.

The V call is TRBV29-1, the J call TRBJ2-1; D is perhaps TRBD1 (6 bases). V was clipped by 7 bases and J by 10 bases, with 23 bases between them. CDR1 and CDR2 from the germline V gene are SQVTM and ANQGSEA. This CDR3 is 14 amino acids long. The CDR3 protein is CSAERGTGQWEQFF. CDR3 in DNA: TGCAGCGCCGAAAGGGGGACGGGGCAATGGGAGCAGTTCTTC.

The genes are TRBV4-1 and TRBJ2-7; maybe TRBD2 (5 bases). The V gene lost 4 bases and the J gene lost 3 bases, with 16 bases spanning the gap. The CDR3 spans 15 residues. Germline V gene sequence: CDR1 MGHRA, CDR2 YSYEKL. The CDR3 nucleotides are TGCGCCAGCAGCCGTAGCTCGACCGAGGGCTACGAGCAGTACTTC. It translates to CASSRSSTEGYEQYF.

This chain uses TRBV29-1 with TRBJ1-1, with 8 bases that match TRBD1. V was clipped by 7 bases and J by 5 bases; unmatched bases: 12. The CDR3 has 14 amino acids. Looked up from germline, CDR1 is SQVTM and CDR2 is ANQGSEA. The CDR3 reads CSATGSTGGTEAFF. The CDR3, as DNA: TGCAGCGCCACCGGCTCTACAGGGGGTACTGAAGCTTTCTTT.

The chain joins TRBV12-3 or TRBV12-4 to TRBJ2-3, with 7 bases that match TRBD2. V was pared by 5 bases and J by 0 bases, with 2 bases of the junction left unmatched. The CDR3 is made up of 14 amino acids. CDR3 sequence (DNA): TGTGCCAGCAGTCGTAGCGGGAGCACAGATACGCAGTATTTT. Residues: CASSRSGSTDTQYF.

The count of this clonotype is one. CDR3 in amino acids: CSATHPWTEQYF. The CDR3 DNA is TGCAGTGCTACACACCCTTGGACCGAGCAGTACTTC. The chain uses TRBV20-1 and TRBJ2-7, with unresolved D. V lost 4 bases to trimming and J lost 6 bases, with 13 bases between them. CDR1 is DFQATT and CDR2 is SNEGSKA in the germline V gene (reference sequence). The CDR3 totals 12 residues.

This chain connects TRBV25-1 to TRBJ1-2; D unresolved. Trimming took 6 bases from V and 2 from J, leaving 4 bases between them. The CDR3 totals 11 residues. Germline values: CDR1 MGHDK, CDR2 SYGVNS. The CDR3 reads CASSENYGYTF. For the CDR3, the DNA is TGTGCCAGCAGCGAGAACTATGGCTACACCTTC.

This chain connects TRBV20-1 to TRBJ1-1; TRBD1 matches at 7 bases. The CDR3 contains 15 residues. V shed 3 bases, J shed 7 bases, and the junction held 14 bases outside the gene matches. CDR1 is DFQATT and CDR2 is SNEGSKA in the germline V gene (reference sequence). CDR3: CSASPEFLRDSEAFF. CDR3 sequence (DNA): TGCAGTGCTAGCCCCGAGTTTCTCAGGGACAGTGAAGCTTTCTTT.

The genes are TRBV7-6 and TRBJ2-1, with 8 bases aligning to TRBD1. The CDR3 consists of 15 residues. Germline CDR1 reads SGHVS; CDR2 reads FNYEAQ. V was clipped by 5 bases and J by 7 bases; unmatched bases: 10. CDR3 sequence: CASSPTTGAGNEQFF. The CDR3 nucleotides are TGTGCCAGCAGCCCCACGACAGGGGCGGGGAATGAGCAGTTCTTC.